This T cell receptor beta chain was obtained from a study of OX40 agonist ivuxolimab in advanced cancers. Overall study: Partial responses were recorded for three patients, including one with hepatocellular carcinoma and two with cutaneous melanoma.

The CDR3 covers 15 residues. From germline, CDR1 is MNHNS and CDR2 SASEGT. The V and J ends lost 7 bases and 5 bases respectively, with 20 bases between them. This table comes from immunoSEQ multiplex PCR, and its TCRdb copy is limited to in-frame clones, with some not included. The table shows about 85,000 clones, with approximately 86% occurring only once. The sequencing used CD4+ or CD8+ T cells sorted from blood, collected in a trial of the OX40 agonist ivuxolimab. V is TRBV6-1 and J is TRBJ2-5, with D possibly TRBD2 on 6 matching bases. The TCR was taken from an adult with an advanced solid tumor such as melanoma, head and neck, liver or kidney cancer. The CDR3 reads CASNPRWGGGETQYF. In nucleotides, the CDR3 is TGTGCCAGCAACCCCCGCTGGGGAGGAGGGGAGACCCAGTACTTC.